Below are 7 T cell receptor beta chains sequenced from a single sample in a study of T cell repertoires and HLA-DP antigens. No antigens are known for them. The method was immunoSEQ multiplex PCR; TCRdb's version includes in-frame clones alone and lacks a portion of them. The sample carries 90,000 to 130,000 clones, about 92% recorded once. Sequencing was carried out using CD4+ T cells from PBMCs. Receptors were obtained from a woman under 30 in good health and CMV-seronegative.

This chain joins TRBV11-2 and TRBJ2-7; D gene unclear. Trimming cost V 5 bases and J 2 bases, with 10 bases left between them. The CDR3 length is 13 residues. Germline lookup yields CDR1 SGHAT and CDR2 FQNNGV. The CDR3 sequence is CASSPDQPYEQYF. CDR3 bases: TGTGCCAGCAGCCCGGACCAGCCCTACGAGCAGTACTTC.

This chain uses TRBV18 with TRBJ2-1, with D possibly matching TRBD1 (5 bases). Germline V lookup: CDR1 KGHSH, CDR2 LQKENI. Trimming stripped 1 base from V and 9 bases from J, with 13 bases between. This CDR3 comprises 14 residues. The CDR3 protein is CASSPRIGDGEQFF. In DNA, the CDR3 is TGTGCCAGCTCACCACGGATAGGGGATGGTGAGCAGTTCTTC.

The chain carries TRBV6-6 and TRBJ2-5; 9 positions agree with TRBD2. The V segment lost 6 bases and the J segment 9 bases; nucleotides outside the gene matches: 11. The germline V gene encodes CDR1 MNHNY and CDR2 SVGAGI (reference sequence). The length of the CDR3 is 14 residues. The CDR3 loop reads CASRIAGGEGSQYF. The CDR3 DNA reads TGTGCCAGCAGAATTGCGGGGGGGGAGGGGTCCCAGTACTTC.

V and J are TRBV19 and TRBJ2-1; 14 nucleotides line up with TRBD2. The CDR3 runs to 17 residues. Trimming at V came to 5 bases and at J to 7 bases, leaving 10 bases not matched to a gene. Germline-derived CDR1 and CDR2 are LNHDA and SQIVND (reference sequence). The CDR3 coding sequence is TGTGCCAGTAGTGAGTCGGGACTAGCGGGAGTGGGAAATGAGCAGTTCTTC. Protein sequence: CASSESGLAGVGNEQFF.

The genes are TRBV7-2 and TRBJ2-3; 10 nucleotides agree with TRBD1. The CDR3 contains 14 residues. CDR1 is SGHTA and CDR2 is FQGNSA in the germline V gene. After removal of 5 bases from V and 4 bases from J, the junction contained 3 bases not matched to a gene. CDR3 sequence (DNA): TGTGCCAGCAGCGCCGGACAGGGGGCAGATACGCAGTATTTT. This translates into CASSAGQGADTQYF. The full variable domain, its missing parts supplied by reference TRBV7-2 and TRBJ2-3, is GAGVSQSPSNKVTEKGKDVELRCDPISGHTALYWYRQSLGQGLEFLIYFQGNSAPDKSGLPSDRFSAERTGGSVSTLTIQRTQQEDSAVYLCASSAGQGADTQYFGPGTRLTVL.

This clone was seen a single time. The V gene is TRBV19, the J gene TRBJ1-4; unclear D gene. Trimming pared 4 bases from V and 0 bases from J, leaving 6 bases between. Germline CDR1 is LNHDA and CDR2 is SQIVND (reference sequence). The CDR3 has 14 residues. The CDR3 coding sequence is TGTGCCAGTAGTAGGATAACAACTAATGAAAAACTGTTTTTT. This gives the protein CASSRITTNEKLFF. The full variable domain, its missing parts supplied by reference TRBV19 and TRBJ1-4, is DGGITQSPKYLFRKEGQNVTLSCEQNLNHDAMYWYRQDPGQGLRLIYYSQIVNDFQKGDIAEGYSVSREKKESFPLTVTSAQKNPTAFYLCASSRITTNEKLFFGSGTQLSVL.

The V and J genes are TRBV2 and TRBJ2-5; D remains ambiguous. Trimming took off 4 bases at V and 4 bases at J, with 10 bases between the two ends. CDR1 and CDR2 from the germline V gene are SNHLY and FYNNEI. The CDR3 totals 13 residues. Written as DNA, the CDR3 is TGTGCCAGCAGTGCTATGTTGGGAGAGACCCAGTACTTC. Encoded protein: CASSAMLGETQYF.